The present TCR beta chain was sequenced within a study of shared clonotypes between healthy human individuals. At the level of the study: With ages of 18 to 49, the donors were a couple of women and three men.

The CDR3 runs to 20 residues. Trimming cost V 4 bases and J 0 bases; bases outside gene matches: 21. Germline CDR1 SGHNT, CDR2 YYREEE (reference sequence). In the naive CD8 group, cells lacked CD45RO and were positively selected for CCR7, so terminally differentiated effector memory CD45RA+ cells were left out. Every subset's genomic DNA went evenly onto several immunoSEQ plates. Measured with immunoSEQ multiplex PCR; TCRdb has only the in-frame clones, and not every one. Here the sample spans about 1.9 million clones, 90% to 95% being singletons. Study-wide results and caveats: Roughly 5% of naive CD4 clonotypes were shared across a handful of donors. Donor scarcity curtailed the genetic and exposure-history diversity represented herein.

Points on this clone: Its antigen is not known.

The sequenced sample consisted of naive CD8+ T cells from PBMCs. V gene TRBV5-4 combines with J gene TRBJ1-1, with 7 bases fitting TRBD1. The source of this sequence is a man aged 18 to 29 in good health. Some clones in this sample may be carry-over from other donors' samples. The CDR3 loop is CASSPLPTGQVGGMNTEAFF. The CDR3 nucleotides read TGTGCCAGCAGCCCCCTACCCACAGGACAGGTTGGGGGTATGAACACTGAAGCTTTCTTT.